This T cell receptor (beta chain) was retrieved from a study of cytomegalovirus exposure and HLA in healthy donors. The PCR ran on 60 Vbeta and 13 Jbeta primers. Using immunoSEQ multiplex PCR, the repertoire was profiled, and TCRdb retains in-frame clones only, with some absent. This table has 130,000 to 150,000 clones, around 82% appearing once. Trimming cost V 4 bases and J 2 bases, with 16 bases left between them. CDR3 size: 16 residues. Germline CDR1 LGHNA, CDR2 YSLEER. This clone occurred a few times. This chain links TRBV4-3 with TRBJ2-3; possibly TRBD2 for D (5 bases). This receptor was obtained from a woman in her late teens or twenties in good health and CMV-seropositive. The sequencing sample was made of PBMCs. Here the CDR3 DNA reads TGCGCCAGCAGCCTAACCGGTCCGGGATCCACAGATACGCAGTATTTT. Translating gives CASSLTGPGSTDTQYF.